This T cell receptor beta chain appears in the sequencing data of a study of response to subunit inactivated influenza vaccine. TCRdb called the RT-PCR reads again in MiXCR, with one record for every CDR3 protein. The repertoire holds roughly 520,000 distinct CDR3 sequences, roughly 25% seen once, with about 1.9% in the top ten. V was cut by 2 bases and J by 3 bases, with 11 bases left in between. Per the germline V gene, CDR1 is MNHEY and CDR2 is SMNVEV (reference sequence). The CDR3 is made up of 14 amino acids. The receptor was isolated from a man aged 50 to 59 who received an inactivated influenza vaccine. The specimen comprised CD4+ T cells sorted from PBMCs, sampled 4 to 6 days after vaccination. The chain links TRBV27 to TRBJ2-7; D uncertain. CDR3 sequence (DNA): TGTGCCAGCAGTTTAGGGAAGGGTGTCTACGAGCAGTACTTC. Encoded protein: CASSLGKGVYEQYF.